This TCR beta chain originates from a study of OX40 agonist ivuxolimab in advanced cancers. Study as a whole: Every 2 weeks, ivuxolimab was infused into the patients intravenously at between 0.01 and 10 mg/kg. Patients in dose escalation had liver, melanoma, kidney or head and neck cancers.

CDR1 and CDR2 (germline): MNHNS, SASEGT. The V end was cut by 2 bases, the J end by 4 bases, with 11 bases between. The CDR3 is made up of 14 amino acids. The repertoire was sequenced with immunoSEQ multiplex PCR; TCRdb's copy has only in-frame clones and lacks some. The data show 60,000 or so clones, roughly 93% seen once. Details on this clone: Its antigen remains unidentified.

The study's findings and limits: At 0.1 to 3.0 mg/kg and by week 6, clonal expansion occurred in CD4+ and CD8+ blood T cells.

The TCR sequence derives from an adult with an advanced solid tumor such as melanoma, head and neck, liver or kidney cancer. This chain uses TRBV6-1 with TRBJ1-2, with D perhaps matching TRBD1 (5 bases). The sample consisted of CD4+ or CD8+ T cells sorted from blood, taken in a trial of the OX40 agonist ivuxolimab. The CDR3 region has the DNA TGTGCCAGCAGTGAATGGGGCAGCCTCTATGGCTACACCTTC. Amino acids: CASSEWGSLYGYTF.